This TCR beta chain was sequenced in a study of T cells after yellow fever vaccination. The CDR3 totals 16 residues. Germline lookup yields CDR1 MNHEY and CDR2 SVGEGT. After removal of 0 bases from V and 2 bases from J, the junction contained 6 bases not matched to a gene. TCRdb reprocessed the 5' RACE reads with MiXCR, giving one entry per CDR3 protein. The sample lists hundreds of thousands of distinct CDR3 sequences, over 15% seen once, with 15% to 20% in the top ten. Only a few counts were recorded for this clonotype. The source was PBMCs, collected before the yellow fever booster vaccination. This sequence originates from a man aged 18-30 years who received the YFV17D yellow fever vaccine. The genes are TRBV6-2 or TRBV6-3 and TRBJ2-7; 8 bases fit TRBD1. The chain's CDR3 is CASSYSNRDRTYEQYF. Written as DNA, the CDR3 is TGTGCCAGCAGTTACTCGAATCGGGACAGGACCTACGAGCAGTACTTC.